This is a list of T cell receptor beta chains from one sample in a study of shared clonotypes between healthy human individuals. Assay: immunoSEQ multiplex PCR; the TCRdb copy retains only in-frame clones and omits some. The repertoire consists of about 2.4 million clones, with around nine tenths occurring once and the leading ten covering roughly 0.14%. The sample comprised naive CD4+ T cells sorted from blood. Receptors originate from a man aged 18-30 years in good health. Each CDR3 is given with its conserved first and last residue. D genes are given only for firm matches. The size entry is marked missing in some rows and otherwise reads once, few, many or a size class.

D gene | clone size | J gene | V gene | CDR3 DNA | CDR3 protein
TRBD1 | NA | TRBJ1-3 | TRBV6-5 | TGTGCCAGCAGCCGACAGGGCCCCTCTGGAAACACCATATATTTT | CASSRQGPSGNTIYF
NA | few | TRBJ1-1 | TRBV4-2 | TGTGCCAGCAGCCGAGAGGTCCAGAACACTGAAGCTTTCTTT | CASSREVQNTEAFF
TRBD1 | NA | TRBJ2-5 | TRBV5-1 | TGCGCCAGCAGCGACCCAATTCGGGACAGGGTGTTGGAGACCCAGTACTTC | CASSDPIRDRVLETQYF
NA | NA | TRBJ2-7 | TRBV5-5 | TGTGCCAGCAGCTTGTTAGGGATCCTCTCCTACGAGCAGTACTTC | CASSLLGILSYEQYF
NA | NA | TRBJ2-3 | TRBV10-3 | TGTGCCATCATGGGGGGCCTAGAGGGCACAGATACGCAGTATTTT | CAIMGGLEGTDTQYF
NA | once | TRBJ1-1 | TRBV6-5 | TGTGCCAGCAGTTACGGTGGCACCACTGAAGCTTTCTTT | CASSYGGTTEAFF
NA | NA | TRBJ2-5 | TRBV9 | TGTGCCAGCAGCGTATCAGGGGGGCAAGAGACCCAGTACTTC | CASSVSGGQETQYF
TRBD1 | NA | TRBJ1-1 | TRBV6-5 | TGTGCCAGCAGAGTACCAGGGGGGCTAAGCTTAGCTTTCTTT | CASRVPGGLSLAFF
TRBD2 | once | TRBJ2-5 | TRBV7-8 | TGTGCCAGCAGCTTATCGGGACTAGCAAGGGAGACCCAGTACTTC | CASSLSGLARETQYF
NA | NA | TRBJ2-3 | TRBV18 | TGTGCCAGCTCACCGGCATCTAGCACAGATACGCAGTATTTT | CASSPASSTDTQYF
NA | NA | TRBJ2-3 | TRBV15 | TGTGCCACCAGCAAGGCCTCTAGCACAGATACGCAGTATTTT | CATSKASSTDTQYF
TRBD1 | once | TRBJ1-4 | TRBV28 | TGTGCCAGCAGCCCGACGACAGGGGTGGGTGAAAAACTGTTTTTT | CASSPTTGVGEKLFF
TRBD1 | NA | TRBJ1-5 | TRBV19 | TGTGCCAGCAACACCCAGGGGGCTTGGGGCAATCAGCCCCAGCATTTT | CASNTQGAWGNQPQHF
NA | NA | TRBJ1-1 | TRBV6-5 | TGTGCCAGCAGTTATGAGGCTCACACTGAAGCTTTCTTT | CASSYEAHTEAFF
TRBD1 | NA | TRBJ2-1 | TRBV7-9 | TGTGCCAGCAGCTTAGCCGGGACAGGGCAGGCCAATGAGCAGTTCTTC | CASSLAGTGQANEQFF
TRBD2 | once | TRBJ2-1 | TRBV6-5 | TGTGCCAGCAGTTTCGGACTAGCTAAAAATGAGCAGTTCTTC | CASSFGLAKNEQFF
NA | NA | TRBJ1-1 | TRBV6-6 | TGTGCCAGCAGTGCAAGGGGAGGGAACACTGAAGCTTTCTTT | CASSARGGNTEAFF
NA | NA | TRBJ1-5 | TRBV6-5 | TGTGCCAGCAGTAAACGGGGACCTCAGCCCCAGCATTTT | CASSKRGPQPQHF
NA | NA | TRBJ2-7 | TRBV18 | TGTGCCAGCTCACCCCTTTCGTCTCAGGACGAGCAGTACTTC | CASSPLSSQDEQYF
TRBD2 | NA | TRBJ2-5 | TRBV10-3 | TGTGCCACGGGACTAGCGGGGGCAGAGACCCAGTACTTC | CATGLAGAETQYF
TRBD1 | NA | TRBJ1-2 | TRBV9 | TGTGCCAGCAGCTCCCGGGACAGGTATGGCTACACCTTC | CASSSRDRYGYTF
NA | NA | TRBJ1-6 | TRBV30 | TGTGCCTGGAGTCGTCCGGGGAAGGGTTCACCCCTCCACTTT | CAWSRPGKGSPLHF
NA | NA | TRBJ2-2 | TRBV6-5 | TGTGCCAGCAGTTATGACAGAGCGAACACCGGGGAGCTGTTTTTT | CASSYDRANTGELFF
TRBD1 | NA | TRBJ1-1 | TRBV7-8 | TGTGCCAGCAGCTTAACGACAGGGGTCTCTGAAGCTTTCTTT | CASSLTTGVSEAFF
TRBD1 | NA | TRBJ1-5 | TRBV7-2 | TGTGCCAGCAGCTGGACCGGGACAGGCGTCACCAATCAGCCCCAGCATTTT | CASSWTGTGVTNQPQHF
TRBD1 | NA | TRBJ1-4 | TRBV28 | TGTGCCAGCAGTTCCTTAGGACAGGGCGGGAGAAACGAAAAACTGTTTTTT | CASSSLGQGGRNEKLFF
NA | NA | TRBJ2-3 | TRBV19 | TGTGCCAGTAGTATTACCGGAGATACGCAGTATTTT | CASSITGDTQYF
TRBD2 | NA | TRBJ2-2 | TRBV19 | TGTGCCAGTATTCCGACTAGCGGGGTCACCGGGGAGCTGTTTTTT | CASIPTSGVTGELFF
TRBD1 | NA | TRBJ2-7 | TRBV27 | TGTGCCACCCGTCGACAGGGTCCCTACGAGCAGTACTTC | CATRRQGPYEQYF
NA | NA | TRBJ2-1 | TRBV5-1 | TGCGCCAGCAGCCTGACACTCGCTGCGTACAATGAGCAGTTCTTC | CASSLTLAAYNEQFF
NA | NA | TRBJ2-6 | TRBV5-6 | TGTGCCAGCAGCTTGGTTGCCGGGGCCTCTGGGGCCAACGTCCTGACTTTC | CASSLVAGASGANVLTF
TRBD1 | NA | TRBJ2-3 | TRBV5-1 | TGCGCCAGCAGCCTAGGTCAGGGGGCAGATACGCAGTATTTT | CASSLGQGADTQYF
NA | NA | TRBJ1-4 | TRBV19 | TGTGCCAGTAGTATAGGCTCAGGGTTTTTGGAAAAACTGTTTTTT | CASSIGSGFLEKLFF
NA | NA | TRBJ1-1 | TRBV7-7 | TGTGCTAGCAGCGCGACAGCCAACACTGAAGCTTTCTTT | CASSATANTEAFF
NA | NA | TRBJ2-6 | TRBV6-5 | TGTGCCAGCAAGGAAATCTCTGGGGCCAACGTCCTGACTTTC | CASKEISGANVLTF
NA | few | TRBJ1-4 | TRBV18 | TGTGCCAGCTCACCACCGGGGGTTGAAAAACTGTTTTTT | CASSPPGVEKLFF
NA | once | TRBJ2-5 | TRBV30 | TGTGCCTGGAGTGCCTGGGGGCGAGAGACCCAGTACTTC | CAWSAWGRETQYF
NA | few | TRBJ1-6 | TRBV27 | TGTGCCAGCAGGGGGAGTGGAGGTTATAATTCACCCCTCCACTTT | CASRGSGGYNSPLHF
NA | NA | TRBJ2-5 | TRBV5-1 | TGCGCCAGCAGCTTGAGTATTAGAGCCCAAGATCCAAGCGAGACCCAGTACTTC | CASSLSIRAQDPSETQYF
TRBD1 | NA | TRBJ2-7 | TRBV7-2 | TGTGCCAGCAGCTTGGGACAGGCGTCCTACGAGCAGTACTTC | CASSLGQASYEQYF
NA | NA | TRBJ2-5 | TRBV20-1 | TGCAGTGCACACAGGGTCTCCCAGTACTTC | CSAHRVSQYF
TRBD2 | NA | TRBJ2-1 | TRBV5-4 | TGTGCCAGCAGCCAAGATAGCGGGTGGGGCAATGAGCAGTTCTTC | CASSQDSGWGNEQFF
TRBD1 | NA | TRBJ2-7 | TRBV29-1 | TGCAGCGTTGGGGACAGATCCTACGAGCAGTACTTC | CSVGDRSYEQYF
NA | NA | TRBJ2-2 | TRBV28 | TGTGCCAGCAGTTTACAGATACCCGGGGAGCTGTTTTTT | CASSLQIPGELFF
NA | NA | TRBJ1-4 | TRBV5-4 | TGTGCCAGCCAGCCAGGGCCTAATGAAAAACTGTTTTTT | CASQPGPNEKLFF
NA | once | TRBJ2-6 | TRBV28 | TGTGCCATCGGTACCTTCTCTGGGGCCAACGTCCTGACTTTC | CAIGTFSGANVLTF
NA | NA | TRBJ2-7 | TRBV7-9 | TGTGCCAGCAGCCCCGGCCCCGGAGCCTACGAGCAGTACTTC | CASSPGPGAYEQYF
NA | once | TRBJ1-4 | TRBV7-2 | TGTGCCAGCAGCCCCTCGACAGGCCTCTCTAATGAAAAACTGTTTTTT | CASSPSTGLSNEKLFF
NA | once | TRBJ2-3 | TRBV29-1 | TGCAGCGTTCATGGGGGCACAGATACGCAGTATTTT | CSVHGGTDTQYF
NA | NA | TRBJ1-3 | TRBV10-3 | TGTGCCATCAGTAAACAGGGATCGGGAAACACCATATATTTT | CAISKQGSGNTIYF